The clone carrying this T cell receptor beta chain occurred many times. The source of the sample is a study of T-cell reconstitution after alpha-beta-depleted transplantation in children. Trimming cost V 6 bases and J 4 bases, with 21 bases left between them. The germline CDR1 and CDR2 sequences are DFQATT and SNEGSKA (reference sequence). CDR3 length equals 15 residues. Unique molecular identifiers were built into the TCRbeta library. MiXCR was run by TCRdb on the PCR reads, yielding one entry per CDR3 protein. Among 600,000 to 700,000 distinct CDR3 sequences listed, approximately 17% were seen once.

The genes are TRBV20-1 and TRBJ1-2; D perhaps matches TRBD1 (6 bases). The TCR comes from a human donor who donated a stem cell graft to a child with acute myeloid leukemia. This material consisted of PBMCs from the stem cell graft donor, taken from the stem cell graft. The CDR3 region has the DNA TGCAGTGCCATCAGCGGCGGCAGGGGATCCTATGGCTACACCTTC. This sequence encodes CSAISGGRGSYGYTF.